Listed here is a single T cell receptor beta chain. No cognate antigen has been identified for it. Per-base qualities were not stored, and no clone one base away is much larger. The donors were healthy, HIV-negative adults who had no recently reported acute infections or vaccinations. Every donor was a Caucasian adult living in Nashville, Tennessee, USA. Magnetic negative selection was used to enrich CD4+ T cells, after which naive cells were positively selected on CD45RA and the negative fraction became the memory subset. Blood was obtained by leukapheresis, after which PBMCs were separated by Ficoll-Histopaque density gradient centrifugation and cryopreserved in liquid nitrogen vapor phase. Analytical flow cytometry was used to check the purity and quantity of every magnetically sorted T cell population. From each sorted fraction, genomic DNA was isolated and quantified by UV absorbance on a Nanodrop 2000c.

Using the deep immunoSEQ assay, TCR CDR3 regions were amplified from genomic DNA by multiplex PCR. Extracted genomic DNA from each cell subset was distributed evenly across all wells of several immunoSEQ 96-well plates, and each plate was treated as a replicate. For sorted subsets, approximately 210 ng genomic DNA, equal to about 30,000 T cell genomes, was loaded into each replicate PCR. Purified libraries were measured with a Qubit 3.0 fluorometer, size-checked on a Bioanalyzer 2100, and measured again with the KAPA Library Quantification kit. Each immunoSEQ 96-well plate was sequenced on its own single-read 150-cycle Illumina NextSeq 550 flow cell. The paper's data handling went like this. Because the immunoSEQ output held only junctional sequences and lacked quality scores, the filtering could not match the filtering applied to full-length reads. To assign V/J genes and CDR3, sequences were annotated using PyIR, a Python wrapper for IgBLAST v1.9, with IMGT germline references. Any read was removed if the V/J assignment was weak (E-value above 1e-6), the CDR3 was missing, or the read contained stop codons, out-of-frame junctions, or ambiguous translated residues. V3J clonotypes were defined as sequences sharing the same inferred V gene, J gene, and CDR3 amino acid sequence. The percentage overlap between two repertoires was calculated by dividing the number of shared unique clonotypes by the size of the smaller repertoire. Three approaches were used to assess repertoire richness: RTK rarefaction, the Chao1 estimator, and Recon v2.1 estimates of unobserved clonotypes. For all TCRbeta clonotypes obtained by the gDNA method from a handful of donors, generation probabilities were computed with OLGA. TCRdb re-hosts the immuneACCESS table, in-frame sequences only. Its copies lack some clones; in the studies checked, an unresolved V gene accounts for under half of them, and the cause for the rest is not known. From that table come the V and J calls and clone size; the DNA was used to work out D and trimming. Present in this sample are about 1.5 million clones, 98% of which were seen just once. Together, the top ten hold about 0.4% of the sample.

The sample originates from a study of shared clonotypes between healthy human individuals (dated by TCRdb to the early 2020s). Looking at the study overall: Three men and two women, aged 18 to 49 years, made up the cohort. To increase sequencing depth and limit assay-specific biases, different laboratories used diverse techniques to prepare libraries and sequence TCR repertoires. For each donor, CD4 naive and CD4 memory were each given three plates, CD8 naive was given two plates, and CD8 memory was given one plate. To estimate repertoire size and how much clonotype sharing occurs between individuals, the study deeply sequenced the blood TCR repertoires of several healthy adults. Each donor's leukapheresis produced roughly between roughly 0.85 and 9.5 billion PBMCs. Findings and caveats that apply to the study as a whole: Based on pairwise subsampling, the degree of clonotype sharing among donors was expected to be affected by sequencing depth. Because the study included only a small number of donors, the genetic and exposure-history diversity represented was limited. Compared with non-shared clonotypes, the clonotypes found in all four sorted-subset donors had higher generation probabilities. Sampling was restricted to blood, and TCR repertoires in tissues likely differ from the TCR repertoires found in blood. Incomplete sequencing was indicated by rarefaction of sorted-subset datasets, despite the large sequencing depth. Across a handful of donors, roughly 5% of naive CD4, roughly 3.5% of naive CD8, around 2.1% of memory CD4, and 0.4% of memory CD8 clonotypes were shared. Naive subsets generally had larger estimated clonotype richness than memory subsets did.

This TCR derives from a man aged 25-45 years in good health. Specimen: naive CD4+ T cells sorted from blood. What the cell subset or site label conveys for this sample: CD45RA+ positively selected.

The CDR3: CASSPVGRGDNYGYTF. The nucleotides are TGTGCCAGCAGCCCGGTCGGCAGGGGGGATAACTATGGCTACACCTTC. The chain couples TRBV6-6 to TRBJ1-2; TRBD1 lines up with 7 middle nucleotides. The CDR3 measures 16 amino acids from cysteine to phenylalanine. Only CDR3 DNA remains: 48 bases, in frame from the first base. According to the germline V gene (reference sequence), CDR1 reads MNHNY and CDR2 reads SVGAGI. V is cut back by 6 bases and J by 1 base, with 11 bases in the junction unmatched.